This T cell receptor (beta chain) was captured in a study of CD8 T cells in Susac syndrome. cDNA came from approximately 0.5 to 1 ug RNA primed by random hexamers. TCRdb processed the immunoSEQ multiplex PCR reads anew with MiXCR; each CDR3 protein has one entry. The sample has fewer than 350,000 distinct CDR3 sequences, around 92% seen once; the top ten hold over 0.065%. The germline CDR1 and CDR2 sequences are SGHTA and FQGNSA. V shed 7 bases and J shed 4 bases, with 16 bases lying between them. The CDR3 totals 15 residues. Each multiple sclerosis control was a treatment-naive patient with relapsing-remitting disease that was either stable or active. In its sample, this clonotype was seen once.

This TCR derives from a human donor with multiple sclerosis. The V and J genes are TRBV7-2 and TRBJ2-2, with D perhaps assigned TRBD1 or TRBD2 (5 bases each). The sequencing input was CD4+ T cells from PBMCs. The CDR3 sequence: CASKLDGAFTGELFF. CDR3 coding DNA: TGTGCCAGCAAGCTGGACGGGGCCTTCACCGGGGAGCTGTTTTTT.